This TCR beta chain was profiled in a study of monozygotic twins with inflammatory bowel disease. Germline lookup yields CDR1 MNHEY and CDR2 SVGEGT. The CDR3 sequence is 17 residues long. For every donor, one blood sample of about 2.5 ml was drawn. RNA in its total form was extracted from whole blood, and T cells were not sorted. TCRalpha and TCRbeta cDNA underwent two nested PCRs of around 15 and 10 cycles. No DNA is given; TCRdb re-called the 5' RACE reads and lists each CDR3 protein once. There are approximately 400,000 distinct CDR3 sequences in the sample, with 2.6% held by the top ten. Sample: blood. This clonotype was obtained from a human donor with ulcerative colitis or Crohn's disease, or a healthy co-twin of an affected twin (not recorded which). The chain carries TRBV6-2 or TRBV6-3 and TRBJ2-2; lacking DNA, the TRBD2 call made by TCRdb goes unchecked. The CDR3 sequence: CASRGTGGLAGTGELFF.